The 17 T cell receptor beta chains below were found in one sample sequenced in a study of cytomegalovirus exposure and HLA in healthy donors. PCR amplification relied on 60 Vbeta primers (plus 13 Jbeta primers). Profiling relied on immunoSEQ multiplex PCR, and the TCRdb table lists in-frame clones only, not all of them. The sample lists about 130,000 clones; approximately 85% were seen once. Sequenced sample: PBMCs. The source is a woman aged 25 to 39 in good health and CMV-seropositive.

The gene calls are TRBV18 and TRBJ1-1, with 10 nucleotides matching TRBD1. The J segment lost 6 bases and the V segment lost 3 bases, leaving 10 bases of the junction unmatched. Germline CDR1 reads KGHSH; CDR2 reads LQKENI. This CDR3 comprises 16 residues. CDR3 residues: CASSPRDRGLSAEAFF. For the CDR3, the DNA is TGTGCCAGCTCACCCCGGGACAGGGGCCTATCAGCTGAAGCTTTCTTT. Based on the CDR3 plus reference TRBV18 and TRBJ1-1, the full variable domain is NAGVMQNPRHLVRRRGQEARLRCSPMKGHSHVYWYRQLPEEGLKFMVYLQKENIIDESGMPKERFSAEFPKEGPSILRIQQVVRGDSAAYFCASSPRDRGLSAEAFFGQGTRLTVV.

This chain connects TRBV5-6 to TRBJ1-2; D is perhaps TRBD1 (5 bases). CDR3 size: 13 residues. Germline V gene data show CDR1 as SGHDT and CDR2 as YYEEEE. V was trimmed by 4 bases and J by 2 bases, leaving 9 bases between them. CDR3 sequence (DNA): TGTGCCAGCAGCCCGGGGGGAAACTATGGCTACACCTTC. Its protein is CASSPGGNYGYTF.

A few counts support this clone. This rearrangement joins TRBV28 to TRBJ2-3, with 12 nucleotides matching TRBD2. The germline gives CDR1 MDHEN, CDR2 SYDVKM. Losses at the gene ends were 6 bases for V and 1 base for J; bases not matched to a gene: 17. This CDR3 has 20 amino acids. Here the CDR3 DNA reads TGTGCCAGCAGACCTACGACTAGCGGGGGTTATACGGGGGGCACAGATACGCAGTATTTT. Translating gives CASRPTTSGGYTGGTDTQYF.

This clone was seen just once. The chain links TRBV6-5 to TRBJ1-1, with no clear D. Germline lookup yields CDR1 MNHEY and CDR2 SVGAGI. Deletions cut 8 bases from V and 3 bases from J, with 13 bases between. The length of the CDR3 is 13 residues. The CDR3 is CASGLGSYTEAFF. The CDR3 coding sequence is TGTGCCAGCGGTCTAGGGAGTTACACTGAAGCTTTCTTT.

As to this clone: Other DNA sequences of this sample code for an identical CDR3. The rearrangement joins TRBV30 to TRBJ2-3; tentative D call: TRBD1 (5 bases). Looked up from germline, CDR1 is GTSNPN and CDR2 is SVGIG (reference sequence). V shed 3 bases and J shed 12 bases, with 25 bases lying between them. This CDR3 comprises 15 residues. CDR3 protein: CAWSHGASGADTQYF. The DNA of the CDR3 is TGTGCCTGGAGCCATGGGGCCTCTGGAGCAGACACACAGTATTTT.

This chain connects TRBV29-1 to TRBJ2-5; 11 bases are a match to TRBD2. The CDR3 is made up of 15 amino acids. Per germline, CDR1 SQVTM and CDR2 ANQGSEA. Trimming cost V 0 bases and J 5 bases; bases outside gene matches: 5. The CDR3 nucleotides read TGCAGCGTTGAAGAGACTAGCGGGGTCCCGGAGACCCAGTACTTC. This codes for CSVEETSGVPETQYF.

Here the CDR3 reads CASSLDRGGSTEAFF. The CDR3 DNA follows: TGTGCCAGCAGCCTAGACAGGGGAGGGAGCACTGAAGCTTTCTTT. The chain links TRBV27 to TRBJ1-1; 8 bases agree with TRBD1. V was pared by 6 bases and J by 4 bases, with 10 bases of the junction left unmatched. This CDR3 comprises 15 residues. Germline CDR1 MNHEY, CDR2 SMNVEV (reference sequence).

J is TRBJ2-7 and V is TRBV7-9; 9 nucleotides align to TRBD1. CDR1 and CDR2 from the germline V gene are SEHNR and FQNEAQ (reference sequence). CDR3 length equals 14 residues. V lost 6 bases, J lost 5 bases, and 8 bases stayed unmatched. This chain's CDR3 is CASRSKGQGHEQYF. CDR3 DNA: TGTGCCAGCAGAAGTAAGGGACAGGGCCACGAGCAGTACTTC.

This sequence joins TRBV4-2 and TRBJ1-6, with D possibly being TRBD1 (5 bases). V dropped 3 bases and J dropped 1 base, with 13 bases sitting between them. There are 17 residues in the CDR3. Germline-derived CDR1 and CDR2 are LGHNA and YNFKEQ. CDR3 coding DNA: TGTGCCAGCAGCCACGGGGGAGTTGGGTCCTATAATTCACCCCTCCACTTT. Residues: CASSHGGVGSYNSPLHF.

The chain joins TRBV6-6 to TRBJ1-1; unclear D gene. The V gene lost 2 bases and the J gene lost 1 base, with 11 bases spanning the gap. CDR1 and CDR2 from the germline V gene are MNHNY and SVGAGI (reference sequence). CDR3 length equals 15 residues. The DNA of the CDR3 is TGTGCCAGCAGTTACAGGTTGGCAGGGAACACTGAAGCTTTCTTT. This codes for CASSYRLAGNTEAFF.

The CDR3, as DNA: TGTGCCAGCGTAGGTAGCGGGAGGGCTGGTGATACGCAGTATTTT. Protein product: CASVGSGRAGDTQYF. The chain joins TRBV11-2 to TRBJ2-3; TRBD2 agrees at 11 bases. V shed 8 bases, J shed 6 bases, and the junction held 10 bases outside the gene matches. The CDR3 totals 15 residues. Germline V gives CDR1 SGHAT, CDR2 FQNNGV. Filled out from reference TRBV11-2 and TRBJ2-3, the complete variable domain reads EAGVAQSPRYKIIEKRQSVAFWCNPISGHATLYWYQQILGQGPKLLIQFQNNGVVDDSQLPKDRFSAERLKGVDSTLKIQPAKLEDSAVYLCASVGSGRAGDTQYFGPGTRLTVL.

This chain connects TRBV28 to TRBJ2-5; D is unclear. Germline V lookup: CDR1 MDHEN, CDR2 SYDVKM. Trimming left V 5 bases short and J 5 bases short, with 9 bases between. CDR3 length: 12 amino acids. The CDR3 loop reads CASSATEETQYF. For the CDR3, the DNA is TGTGCCAGCAGTGCTACAGAGGAGACCCAGTACTTC. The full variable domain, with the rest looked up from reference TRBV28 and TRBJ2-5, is DVKVTQSSRYLVKRTGEKVFLECVQDMDHENMFWYRQDPGLGLRLIYFSYDVKMKEKGDIPEGYSVSREKKERFSLILESASTNQTSMYLCASSATEETQYFGPGTRLLVL.

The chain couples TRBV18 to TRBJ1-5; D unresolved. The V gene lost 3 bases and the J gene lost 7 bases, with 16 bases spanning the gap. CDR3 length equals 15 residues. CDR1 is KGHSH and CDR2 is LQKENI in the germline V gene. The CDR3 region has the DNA TGTGCCAGCTCACCGAGTTTAAGCGCCGGGCAGCCCCAGCATTTT. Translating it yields CASSPSLSAGQPQHF. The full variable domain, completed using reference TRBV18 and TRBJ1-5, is NAGVMQNPRHLVRRRGQEARLRCSPMKGHSHVYWYRQLPEEGLKFMVYLQKENIIDESGMPKERFSAEFPKEGPSILRIQQVVRGDSAAYFCASSPSLSAGQPQHFGDGTRLSIL.

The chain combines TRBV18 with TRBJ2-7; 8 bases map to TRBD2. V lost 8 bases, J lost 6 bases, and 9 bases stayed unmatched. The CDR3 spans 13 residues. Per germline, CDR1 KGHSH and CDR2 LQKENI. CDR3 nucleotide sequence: TGTGCCAGCCGACGCCCCGCGGGAGGCGAGCAGTACTTC. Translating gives CASRRPAGGEQYF.

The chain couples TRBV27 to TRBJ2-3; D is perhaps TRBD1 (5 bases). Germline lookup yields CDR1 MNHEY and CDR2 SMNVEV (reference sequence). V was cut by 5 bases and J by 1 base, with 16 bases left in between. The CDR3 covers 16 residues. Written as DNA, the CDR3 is TGTGCCAGCAGTCCCAGACAGATCCGCCGCACAGATACGCAGTATTTT. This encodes CASSPRQIRRTDTQYF.

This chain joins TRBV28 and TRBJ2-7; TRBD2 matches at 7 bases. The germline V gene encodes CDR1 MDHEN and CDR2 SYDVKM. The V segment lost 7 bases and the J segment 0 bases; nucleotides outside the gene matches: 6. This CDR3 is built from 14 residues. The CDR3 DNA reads TGTGCCAGCATAGTGGGCGGGGGCTCCTACGAGCAGTACTTC. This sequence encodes CASIVGGGSYEQYF.

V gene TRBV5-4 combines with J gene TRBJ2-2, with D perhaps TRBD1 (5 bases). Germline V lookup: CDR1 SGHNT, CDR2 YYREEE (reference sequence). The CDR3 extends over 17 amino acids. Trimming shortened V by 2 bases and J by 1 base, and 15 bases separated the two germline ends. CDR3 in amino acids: CASSLPQQGKNTGELFF. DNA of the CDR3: TGTGCCAGCAGCTTACCACAGCAGGGAAAGAACACCGGGGAGCTGTTTTTT.